This TCR beta chain is drawn from a study of identifying expanded T cells in peripheral blood. Overall study results and limits: Clone count variance between approximately two-week samples rose with total template count. Technical replicates showed about 1.2 changed clones; approximately 2 weeks roughly 16; four weeks 19.

The protocol was immunoSEQ multiplex PCR, while the TCRdb copy is restricted to in-frame clones and leaves out a portion. The sample includes 80,000 to 95,000 clones, about 91% of them seen just once. Healthy donors had no documented immune events, such as infections, while sampled. As concerns this clone: No antigen is known for it.

The CDR3 extends over 15 amino acids. V lost 5 bases and J 4 bases, leaving 18 bases between the germline ends. The germline V gene has CDR1 SGHAT and CDR2 FQNNGV. This chain links TRBV11-2 with TRBJ2-7, with a possible D match to TRBD2 (5 bases). The specimen was blood. The receptor's source is a person aged 18-70 years in good health. CDR3 in DNA: TGTGCCAGCAGCCCAATTCGCGGGTCCTCGTACGAGCAGTACTTC. This codes for CASSPIRGSSYEQYF.